Many counts were recorded for the clone carrying this T cell receptor beta chain. The antigen is undetermined. What was amplified from RNA transcripts were TCR beta CDR3 regions. First-round RT-PCR of the TCR CDR3 relied on the HTBI primer set. TCRdb re-called the multiplex PCR reads through MiXCR, storing one row per CDR3 protein. The data contain 300,000 to 400,000 distinct CDR3 sequences, approximately 13% of them singletons. The length of the CDR3 is 19 residues. The germline V and J ends were trimmed by 5 bases and 3 bases, with 29 bases remaining between them. From germline, CDR1 is MDHEN and CDR2 SYDVKM. These data come from a study of T cells in Graves' hyperthyroidism and ophthalmopathy. Findings and caveats of the study: A 13 V-J signature model discriminated ophthalmopathy versus stable hyperthyroidism.

The sample was blood. This chain connects TRBV28 to TRBJ2-7; D ambiguous. The sequence came from a young woman with Graves' hyperthyroidism. The CDR3 DNA is TGTGCCAGCAGTACCCGTTGGGCAGAGGAACGCTCATCCCTCTACGAGCAGTACTTC. This gives the protein CASSTRWAEERSSLYEQYF.